One sample yielded the 20 T cell receptor beta chains listed below, sequenced in a study of T cells in Graves' hyperthyroidism and ophthalmopathy. Authors of the study amplified TCR beta CDR3 regions from RNA transcripts. The primer set for the first-round RT-PCR of the TCR CDR3 was HTBI. A single record per CDR3 protein comes from TCRdb applying MiXCR to the multiplex PCR reads. Of approximately 530,000 distinct CDR3 sequences in the sample, approximately 16% were seen once. Sequenced sample: blood. Receptors originate from a woman aged 18 to 35 with Graves' hyperthyroidism.

This clonotype has a count of ten or more. The CDR3 protein is CASSLLFSGRGGGYEQYF. The CDR3 coding sequence is TGTGCCAGCAGTTTACTGTTTAGCGGGAGAGGGGGGGGATACGAGCAGTACTTC. This sequence joins TRBV28 and TRBJ2-7, with 9 bases that match TRBD2. The germline V gene encodes CDR1 MDHEN and CDR2 SYDVKM. The CDR3 spans 18 residues. V lost 2 bases and J lost 4; bases outside the gene matches: 15.

There are many counts of this clonotype. The rearrangement links TRBV6-1 to TRBJ2-1; 10 bases match TRBD2. Germline loops: CDR1 MNHNS, CDR2 SASEGT. V gave up 7 bases and J gave up 4 bases; unmatched junction bases: 4. The CDR3 runs to 14 residues. In DNA, the CDR3 is TGTGCCAGCAAAAGAGCGGGGGGGTACAATGAGCAGTTCTTC. Translated, it gives CASKRAGGYNEQFF.

The gene calls are TRBV6-2 or TRBV6-3 and TRBJ1-2, with 10 bases aligning to TRBD1. The CDR3 contains 15 residues. Germline V gene sequence: CDR1 MNHEY, CDR2 SVGEGT. J was trimmed by 7 bases and V by 5 bases; bases with no gene match: 10. The CDR3: CASSHPGTGASGYTF. The CDR3 DNA is TGTGCCAGCAGTCACCCCGGGACAGGGGCATCTGGCTACACCTTC.

Only a few counts were recorded for this clonotype. At one of its ends the junction is not consistent with the germline gene, which may arise from a read error. The chain carries TRBV12-3 or TRBV12-4 and TRBJ2-7, with TRBD2 matching 10 bases. The CDR3 is made up of 15 amino acids. The CDR3 DNA sequence: TGTGTCAGCAGTTCCGGACTAGCGGACAACTACGAGCAGTACTTC. Its protein product is CVSSSGLADNYEQYF.

The chain employs TRBV3-1 and TRBJ1-2; unclear D gene. Germline V gene data show CDR1 as LGHDT and CDR2 as YNNKEL (reference sequence). V lost 2 bases and J lost 4, with 8 bases in between. The CDR3 contains 13 residues. The CDR3 protein is CASSQLGPYGYTF. In nucleotides, the CDR3 is TGTGCCAGCAGCCAACTGGGCCCCTATGGCTACACCTTC.

This clonotype was seen ten or more times. The chain carries TRBV11-2 and TRBJ2-1, with TRBD2 matching over 9 bases. CDR3 length: 16 amino acids. The J segment lost 0 bases and the V segment lost 7 bases, leaving 7 bases of the junction unmatched. Germline lookup yields CDR1 SGHAT and CDR2 FQNNGV. CDR3 sequence: CASKGLAGYSYNEQFF. CDR3 coding DNA: TGTGCCAGCAAAGGGCTAGCGGGGTACTCCTACAATGAGCAGTTCTTC.

With regard to this clonotype: A much larger clone sits a single nucleotide away, making a read error possible. This rearrangement joins TRBV11-1 to TRBJ2-7, with D tentatively TRBD2 (6 bases). The length of the CDR3 is 16 residues. CDR1 and CDR2 from the germline V gene are SGHAT and FQDESV (reference sequence). Deletions cut 5 bases from V and 0 bases from J, with 17 bases between. The CDR3 sequence is CASSDPGTGASYEQYF. CDR3 DNA sequence: TGTGCCAGCAGCGACCCCGGGACTGGCGCCTCCTACGAGCAGTACTTC.

This clonotype has just a few counts. With a much larger clone just one base away, this may be a read error. J is TRBJ2-5 and V is TRBV5-6; 8 nucleotides line up with TRBD2. The germline gives CDR1 SGHDT, CDR2 YYEEEE. The CDR3 consists of 15 residues. Here the CDR3 reads CASSFAAGGQEAQYF. The DNA of the CDR3 is TGTGCCAGCAGCTTTGCTGCGGGGGGACAAGAGGCCCAGTACTTC.

The CDR3 bases are TGTGCCACCTGGGACCTCGCGAACACCGGGGAGCTGTTTTTT. This encodes CATWDLANTGELFF. This chain connects TRBV10-3 to TRBJ2-2; D is tentatively TRBD1 or TRBD2 (5 bases each). V lost 10 bases and J lost 0, with 12 bases in between. From germline, CDR1 is ENHRY and CDR2 SYGVKD. There are 14 residues in the CDR3.

CDR3 sequence reads: CASLGLAGGGETQYF. Here the CDR3 DNA reads TGTGCCAGCCTGGGACTAGCGGGGGGGGGGGAGACCCAGTACTTC. The chain has TRBV12-3 or TRBV12-4 and TRBJ2-5; TRBD2 agrees at 16 bases. The trim removed 8 bases at V and 5 bases at J, leaving 5 bases unmatched. There are 15 residues in the CDR3.

The rearrangement links TRBV20-1 to TRBJ1-3; D is unclear. This CDR3 contains 13 residues. V lost 6 bases, J lost 8 bases, and 17 bases lay in between. CDR1 and CDR2 (germline): DFQATT, SNEGSKA (reference sequence). The CDR3 sequence: CSAIYDGEDTIYF. CDR3 DNA: TGCAGTGCCATATACGACGGGGAAGACACCATATATTTT.

At least ten counts were recorded for this clonotype. V and J are TRBV12-3 or TRBV12-4 and TRBJ2-4, with D possibly matching TRBD1 (5 bases). Trimming shortened V by 3 bases and J by 1 base, and 10 bases separated the two germline ends. The CDR3 totals 15 residues. Written as DNA, the CDR3 is TGTGCCAGCAGTTTTTGGGGCTCGGCCAAAAACATTCAGTACTTC. This gives the protein CASSFWGSAKNIQYF.

At least ten counts were recorded for this clonotype. The gene calls are TRBV11-1 and TRBJ2-3, with a weak D call TRBD2 (6 bases). Trimming left V 2 bases short and J 5 bases short, with 17 bases between. The CDR3 consists of 16 residues. CDR1 is SGHAT and CDR2 is FQDESV in the germline V gene (reference sequence). As DNA, the CDR3 is TGTGCCAGCAGCTTACGGGACTCCTCTTCCTTAGATACGCAGTATTTT. Amino acids: CASSLRDSSSLDTQYF.

V usage is TRBV6-1 and J usage is TRBJ2-7, with TRBD2 matching 11 bases. There are 17 residues in the CDR3. Germline V gene lookup returns CDR1 MNHNS and CDR2 SASEGT. J gave up 0 bases and V 5 bases, and 9 bases lay outside the gene matches. For the CDR3, the DNA is TGTGCCAGCAGTTACGGGCTAGCGGGAGGTTCCTCCTACGAGCAGTACTTC. Its translation is CASSYGLAGGSSYEQYF.

Ten or more counts support this clonotype. The chain carries TRBV28 and TRBJ2-2; TRBD1 matches 7 bases. The germline gives CDR1 MDHEN, CDR2 SYDVKM. The length of the CDR3 is 16 residues. Trimming at V came to 4 bases and at J to 1 base, leaving 6 bases not matched to a gene. As DNA, the CDR3 is TGTGCCAGCAGTTCGCGAAGGACAGGGAACACCGGGGAGCTGTTTTTT. Amino acid sequence: CASSSRRTGNTGELFF. Supplemented by reference TRBV28 and TRBJ2-2, the full variable domain reads DVKVTQSSRYLVKRTGEKVFLECVQDMDHENMFWYRQDPGLGLRLIYFSYDVKMKEKGDIPEGYSVSREKKERFSLILESASTNQTSMYLCASSSRRTGNTGELFFGEGSRLTVL.

The CDR3 region is CASSEWRRGGAFVSYEQYF. For the CDR3, the DNA is TGTGCCAGCAGTGAATGGCGAAGGGGGGGGGCTTTCGTAAGCTACGAGCAGTACTTC. The rearrangement uses TRBV6-1 and TRBJ2-7; possible D gene TRBD2, 7 bases. V lost 2 bases, J lost 3 bases, and 26 bases lay in between. Germline V CDR1 and CDR2: MNHNS, SASEGT. The CDR3 runs 19 residues.

J is TRBJ2-7 and V is TRBV15; 7 bases are shared with TRBD2. Germline V gene sequence: CDR1 LNHNV, CDR2 YYDKDF (reference sequence). V lost 5 bases, J lost 0 bases, and 4 bases stayed unmatched. The CDR3 totals 14 residues. Here the CDR3 DNA reads TGTGCCACCAGCCCAAGCGGGAACTCCTACGAGCAGTACTTC. Its translation: CATSPSGNSYEQYF.

This clonotype was counted at least ten times. The CDR3 region is CSARELRARYEQYF. DNA of the CDR3: TGCAGTGCTAGAGAGTTGAGGGCCCGGTACGAGCAGTACTTC. The chain couples TRBV20-1 to TRBJ2-7; D possibly corresponds to TRBD2 (5 bases). CDR3 length: 14 amino acids. Trimming took off 0 bases at V and 4 bases at J, with 13 bases between the two ends. In germline, CDR1 is DFQATT, CDR2 SNEGSKA (reference sequence).

The J gene is TRBJ1-1, the V gene TRBV4-1; unclear D gene. V lost 0 bases and J 1 base, leaving 15 bases between the germline ends. The CDR3 consists of 17 residues. Germline assignment: CDR1 MGHRA and CDR2 YSYEKL. Here the CDR3 reads CASSQDFVVTENTEAFF. CDR3 nucleotides: TGCGCCAGCAGCCAAGATTTTGTGGTAACAGAGAACACTGAAGCTTTCTTT.

The genes are TRBV10-2 and TRBJ2-5; possible D gene TRBD2, 5 bases. In germline, CDR1 is WSHSY, CDR2 SAAADI. V lost 8 bases to trimming and J lost 5 bases, with 21 bases between them. This CDR3 comprises 15 residues. The CDR3 DNA reads as TGCGCCAGCGCCAAAGTTAGGACGCCGGGGGAGACCCAGTACTTC. Amino acids: CASAKVRTPGETQYF.